This T cell receptor (beta chain) derives from a study of shared T cell receptors in the human thymus. Here immunoSEQ multiplex PCR was the method, and the copy in TCRdb shows in-frame clones only, minus some. Of 630,000 or so clones detected, 70% to 90% appear once; the ten largest clones hold over 0.008%. In germline, CDR1 is LNHDA, CDR2 SQIVND (reference sequence). V trimming: 5 bases; J trimming: 4 bases; junction bases outside the gene matches: 9. This CDR3 spans 15 amino acids. These data also formed part of another study, on human thymus T cells. That source reports: Resections removed during corrective heart surgery provided the thymus tissue used.

The chain links TRBV19 to TRBJ2-7; 9 nucleotides line up with TRBD1. Sequenced sample: thymocytes. The sequence derives from a boy in the first two years of life with a congenital heart defect. The CDR3 protein is CASSAPGQGTYEQYF. CDR3 nucleotide sequence: TGTGCCAGTAGTGCCCCGGGACAGGGAACTTACGAGCAGTACTTC.